The 30 T cell receptor beta chains below all came from one sample that was sequenced in a study of OX40 agonist ivuxolimab in advanced cancers. Measured with immunoSEQ multiplex PCR; TCRdb has only the in-frame clones, and not every one. The data hold 70,000 to 95,000 clones, with about 86% observed a single time. Sample: CD4+ or CD8+ T cells sorted from blood, taken in a trial of the OX40 agonist ivuxolimab. Receptors were obtained from an adult with an advanced solid tumor such as melanoma, head and neck, liver or kidney cancer.

The rearrangement joins TRBV5-1 to TRBJ2-2; D is possibly TRBD1 (6 bases). The CDR3 length is 13 residues. Germline V gene sequence: CDR1 SGHRS, CDR2 YFSETQ. V was trimmed by 6 bases and J by 6 bases, leaving 12 bases between them. The CDR3 sequence is CASTYRDSGELFF. The CDR3, as DNA: TGCGCCAGCACATACAGGGATTCCGGGGAGCTGTTTTTT.

The chain uses TRBV10-3 and TRBJ1-1; TRBD1 matches 8 bases. The CDR3 is 14 amino acids. Germline lookup yields CDR1 ENHRY and CDR2 SYGVKD. With 1 base clipped from V and 3 bases from J, the junction kept 1 base outside the gene matches. CDR3 loop: CAISEYRGDTEAFF. CDR3 nucleotide sequence: TGTGCCATCAGTGAGTACAGGGGGGACACTGAAGCTTTCTTT.

The chain is built from TRBV6-1 and TRBJ2-3; a weak D match, TRBD1 (6 bases). The germline V gene has CDR1 MNHNS and CDR2 SASEGT. V lost 11 bases and J lost 4, with 16 bases in between. CDR3 length: 13 residues. CDR3 region: CAGSSQGPDTQYF. In nucleotides, the CDR3 is TGTGCCGGTTCTTCACAGGGTCCAGATACGCAGTATTTT.

CDR3 nucleotide sequence: TGTGCCAGCAGCTTAGGTCGGACTAGCGGGTTTGATGAGCAGTTCTTC. Amino acid sequence: CASSLGRTSGFDEQFF. This chain joins TRBV7-9 and TRBJ2-1, with 11 bases aligning to TRBD2. Germline assignment: CDR1 SEHNR and CDR2 FQNEAQ (reference sequence). V lost 1 base and J lost 8; bases outside the gene matches: 7. This CDR3 region has 16 residues. Full variable domain (remainder filled in from reference TRBV7-9 and TRBJ2-1): DTGVSQNPRHKITKRGQNVTFRCDPISEHNRLYWYRQTLGQGPEFLTYFQNEAQLEKSRLLSDRFSAERPKGSFSTLEIQRTEQGDSAMYLCASSLGRTSGFDEQFFGPGTRLTVL.

This clone was seen just once. The CDR3 DNA is TGTGCCAGCAGTCCGACCTTAGCGAGACGACTATCCAATGAGCAGTTCTTC. Translation: CASSPTLARRLSNEQFF. The J gene is TRBJ2-1, the V gene TRBV28, with a tentative D call TRBD2 (5 bases). V was trimmed by 5 bases and J by 6 bases, leaving 23 bases between them. Germline V CDR1 and CDR2: MDHEN, SYDVKM. The CDR3 consists of 17 residues.

The J gene is TRBJ2-7, the V gene TRBV27, with D perhaps matching TRBD1 or TRBD2 (7 bases each). V was pared by 6 bases and J by 2 bases, with 11 bases between. The CDR3 length is 13 residues. CDR1 and CDR2 from the germline V gene are MNHEY and SMNVEV (reference sequence). The CDR3 loop is CASRPGGAYEQYF. CDR3 bases: TGTGCCAGCAGGCCAGGGGGGGCCTACGAGCAGTACTTC.

This clone was detected only once. V usage is TRBV7-2 and J usage is TRBJ2-7; TRBD2 matches at 14 bases. J was trimmed by 7 bases and V by 4 bases; bases with no gene match: 6. CDR1 and CDR2 from the germline V gene are SGHTA and FQGNSA. This CDR3 comprises 15 residues. CDR3 region: CASSSRLAGGPEQYF. The CDR3 region has the DNA TGTGCCAGCAGCTCGCGACTAGCGGGAGGGCCAGAGCAGTACTTC.

This rearrangement joins TRBV19 to TRBJ2-7; D tentatively reads TRBD1 or TRBD2 (5 bases each). The CDR3 is 13 amino acids. Germline CDR1 and CDR2: LNHDA and SQIVND (reference sequence). V lost 5 bases, J lost 1 base, and 9 bases lay in between. The CDR3 sequence is CASSEGPSYEQYF. DNA of the CDR3: TGTGCCAGTAGTGAGGGGCCGTCCTACGAGCAGTACTTC.

The CDR3 DNA sequence: TGCGCCAGCAGCCCGCTTGGGTCCCGAAATGAAAAACTGTTTTTT. This translates into CASSPLGSRNEKLFF. V is TRBV5-1 and J is TRBJ1-4; D is unclear. The V gene lost 4 bases and the J gene lost 5 bases, with 15 bases spanning the gap. Germline V gene lookup returns CDR1 SGHRS and CDR2 YFSETQ. The CDR3 spans 15 residues.

Details on this clone: The same CDR3 arises from other DNA sequences in this sample as well. V is TRBV15 and J is TRBJ1-5; D gene ambiguous. The CDR3 loop spans 12 amino acids. V was cut by 0 bases and J by 7 bases, with 4 bases left in between. Germline values: CDR1 LNHNV, CDR2 YYDKDF (reference sequence). The CDR3 protein is CATSRDAQPQHF. CDR3 in DNA: TGTGCCACCAGCAGAGATGCGCAGCCCCAGCATTTT.

The chain is built from TRBV5-1 and TRBJ2-7, with 7 nucleotides matching TRBD2. Losses at the gene ends were 4 bases for V and 5 bases for J; bases not matched to a gene: 9. The CDR3 is 14 residues long. Germline lookup yields CDR1 SGHRS and CDR2 YFSETQ. The CDR3 DNA reads TGCGCCAGCAGCGGGAGGGAAAGTTCCCACGAGCAGTACTTC. This gives the protein CASSGRESSHEQYF.

The V gene is TRBV7-8, the J gene TRBJ1-1; D unclear. This CDR3 is 14 amino acids long. The ends were cut back, 5 bases at V and 4 bases at J, with 14 bases in the middle. CDR1 and CDR2 from the germline V gene are SGHVS and FQNEAQ. The CDR3 region is CASSRRVLGTEAFF. In DNA, the CDR3 is TGTGCCAGCAGCCGTAGGGTGTTGGGCACTGAAGCTTTCTTT. The variable domain in full, with the rest retrieved from reference TRBV7-8 and TRBJ1-1, is GAGVSQSPRYKVAKRGQDVALRCDPISGHVSLFWYQQALGQGPEFLTYFQNEAQLDKSGLPSDRFFAERPEGSVSTLKIQRTQQEDSAVYLCASSRRVLGTEAFFGQGTRLTVV.

The CDR3 reads CASSIKGQNTGELFF. The CDR3 DNA reads as TGTGCCAGTAGTATCAAGGGGCAGAATACCGGGGAGCTGTTTTTT. The chain recombines TRBV19 with TRBJ2-2; perhaps TRBD1 as D (5 bases). The CDR3 is 15 amino acids. Trimming left V 3 bases short and J 5 bases short, with 13 bases between. Germline CDR1 is LNHDA and CDR2 is SQIVND (reference sequence). Variable domain in full (rest from reference TRBV19 and TRBJ2-2): DGGITQSPKYLFRKEGQNVTLSCEQNLNHDAMYWYRQDPGQGLRLIYYSQIVNDFQKGDIAEGYSVSREKKESFPLTVTSAQKNPTAFYLCASSIKGQNTGELFFGEGSRLTVL.

This chain uses TRBV2 with TRBJ2-1; 7 bases are a match to TRBD1. Germline V CDR1 and CDR2: SNHLY, FYNNEI. The J segment lost 0 bases and the V segment lost 7 bases, leaving 9 bases of the junction unmatched. This CDR3 has 16 amino acids. The CDR3 DNA is TGTGCCAGCAAGTTACAGGGGACCGGCTCCTACAATGAGCAGTTCTTC. Its protein product is CASKLQGTGSYNEQFF.

The chain uses TRBV30 and TRBJ2-1; 8 bases are shared with TRBD2. Unmatched junction bases numbered 6, after V lost 2 bases and J lost 6 bases. The CDR3 covers 14 residues. The germline V gene encodes CDR1 GTSNPN and CDR2 SVGIG (reference sequence). The CDR3 spells CAWSPRRGVNEQFF. The CDR3 DNA reads as TGTGCCTGGAGTCCCCGGCGGGGGGTCAATGAGCAGTTCTTC.

The gene calls are TRBV10-3 and TRBJ2-3; no firm D call. Trimming pared 4 bases from V and 2 bases from J, leaving 7 bases between. Germline V CDR1 and CDR2: ENHRY, SYGVKD. There are 13 residues in the CDR3. The CDR3 DNA sequence: TGTGCCATCAGTGTAGGCCTCACAGATACGCAGTATTTT. It codes for CAISVGLTDTQYF.

CDR3 DNA: TGCAGCGTGGGACACCGCTCCTACAATGAGCAGTTCTTC. Its translation: CSVGHRSYNEQFF. The chain combines TRBV29-1 with TRBJ2-1; TRBD1 might be the D (6 bases). This CDR3 is 13 amino acids long. V was trimmed by 6 bases and J by 0 bases, leaving 9 bases between them. Germline V gene data show CDR1 as SQVTM and CDR2 as ANQGSEA.

The V call is TRBV9, the J call TRBJ2-3, with TRBD2 as a possible D gene (6 bases). V was clipped by 0 bases and J by 3 bases, with 14 bases between them. The CDR3 extends over 16 amino acids. Germline V gene data show CDR1 as SGDLS and CDR2 as YYNGEE. Here the CDR3 reads CASSVGDAGGTDTQYF. In DNA form, the CDR3 reads TGTGCCAGCAGCGTAGGGGATGCCGGGGGTACAGATACGCAGTATTTT.

V usage is TRBV28 and J usage is TRBJ2-5; the D gene is possibly TRBD2 (6 bases). V lost 5 bases and J 7 bases, leaving 17 bases between the germline ends. CDR1 is MDHEN and CDR2 is SYDVKM in the germline V gene. This CDR3 region has 14 residues. CDR3 sequence (DNA): TGTGCCAGCAGTCGGGATTCCGGGGGTGGGACCCAGTACTTC. Protein product: CASSRDSGGGTQYF.

The CDR3 is CASSLDYFSGANVLTF. As DNA, the CDR3 is TGCGCCAGCAGCCTTGATTACTTCTCTGGGGCCAACGTCCTGACTTTC. The chain carries TRBV5-1 and TRBJ2-6; no reliable D call. CDR3 length: 16 amino acids. The V gene lost 4 bases and the J gene lost 0 bases, with 11 bases spanning the gap. Germline CDR1 and CDR2: SGHRS and YFSETQ.

The chain has TRBV4-2 and TRBJ1-2; 12 bases align to TRBD1. Per germline, CDR1 LGHNA and CDR2 YNFKEQ. V trimming: 2 bases; J trimming: 5 bases; junction bases outside the gene matches: 6. This CDR3 region has 16 residues. CDR3: CASSQPGQGAGYGYTF. The CDR3 bases are TGTGCCAGCAGCCAACCGGGACAGGGGGCAGGGTATGGCTACACCTTC.

The rearrangement links TRBV28 to TRBJ1-4, with no clear D. Germline assignment: CDR1 MDHEN and CDR2 SYDVKM. The CDR3 covers 16 residues. The V end lost 1 base, the J end lost 0 bases, and 9 bases lay between the germline ends. CDR3 amino acids: CASSLFGDATNEKLFF. The CDR3 coding sequence is TGTGCCAGCAGTTTATTCGGGGATGCAACTAATGAAAAACTGTTTTTT.

The gene calls are TRBV5-1 and TRBJ1-2, with D possibly matching TRBD1 (6 bases). The CDR3 consists of 13 residues. Germline CDR1 is SGHRS and CDR2 is YFSETQ. V shed 8 bases and J shed 2 bases, with 13 bases lying between them. CDR3 region: CASSRGANYGYTF. For the CDR3, the DNA is TGCGCCAGTAGCCGGGGGGCGAACTATGGCTACACCTTC.

J is TRBJ2-7 and V is TRBV5-4; D may be TRBD2 (6 bases). Germline V gene data show CDR1 as SGHNT and CDR2 as YYREEE (reference sequence). V lost 4 bases and J 1 base, leaving 15 bases between the germline ends. The CDR3 runs to 15 residues. CDR3 residues: CASSPGRMPSYEQYF. The DNA of the CDR3 is TGTGCCAGCAGCCCAGGGAGGATGCCGTCCTACGAGCAGTACTTC.

V gene TRBV7-8 combines with J gene TRBJ1-2; 10 nucleotides agree with TRBD1. In germline, CDR1 is SGHVS, CDR2 FQNEAQ. V shed 1 base and J 6 bases; nucleotides not matched to a gene: 2. There are 14 residues in the CDR3. The CDR3 loop is CASSLGGQGNGYTF. DNA of the CDR3: TGTGCCAGCAGCTTAGGGGGACAGGGGAATGGCTACACCTTC.

This chain connects TRBV5-4 to TRBJ2-5; D is perhaps TRBD1 or TRBD2 (5 bases each). This CDR3 spans 15 amino acids. Trimming left V 4 bases short and J 2 bases short, with 15 bases between. The germline CDR1 and CDR2 sequences are SGHNT and YYREEE (reference sequence). Written as DNA, the CDR3 is TGTGCCAGCAGCCGTTCCTTAGGGGAGCAAGAGACCCAGTACTTC. This encodes CASSRSLGEQETQYF.

J is TRBJ2-7 and V is TRBV19; D ambiguous. V lost 3 bases, J lost 2 bases, and 11 bases lay in between. Germline assignment: CDR1 LNHDA and CDR2 SQIVND (reference sequence). The CDR3 is 14 amino acids. CDR3 in amino acids: CASSIAGVPYEQYF. The CDR3 DNA follows: TGTGCCAGTAGTATTGCTGGCGTTCCCTACGAGCAGTACTTC.

The rearrangement links TRBV2 to TRBJ2-3; 8 bases agree with TRBD1. The CDR3 length is 14 residues. V shed 4 bases and J 4 bases; nucleotides not matched to a gene: 4. Germline lookup yields CDR1 SNHLY and CDR2 FYNNEI. CDR3 sequence reads: CASSAWTGPDTQYF. The CDR3 DNA sequence: TGTGCCAGCAGTGCCTGGACAGGGCCAGATACGCAGTATTTT.

The J gene is TRBJ2-1, the V gene TRBV20-1; D may be TRBD1 (6 bases). The CDR3 has 11 residues. Germline V gene lookup returns CDR1 DFQATT and CDR2 SNEGSKA (reference sequence). The V end lost 6 bases, the J end lost 4 bases, and 7 bases lay between the germline ends. Here the CDR3 DNA reads TGCAGTGCCGGACAGTACAATGAGCAGTTCTTC. Translating it yields CSAGQYNEQFF.

This rearrangement joins TRBV7-8 to TRBJ2-1; 9 nucleotides line up with TRBD2. CDR1 and CDR2 (germline): SGHVS, FQNEAQ. The CDR3 is made up of 17 amino acids. V shed 3 bases and J 8 bases; nucleotides not matched to a gene: 14. CDR3 region: CASSFTSGPYMGDEQFF. The CDR3 DNA follows: TGTGCCAGCAGCTTCACTAGCGGGCCTTATATGGGGGATGAGCAGTTCTTC. The entire variable domain, with the rest obtained from reference TRBV7-8 and TRBJ2-1, is as follows: GAGVSQSPRYKVAKRGQDVALRCDPISGHVSLFWYQQALGQGPEFLTYFQNEAQLDKSGLPSDRFFAERPEGSVSTLKIQRTQQEDSAVYLCASSFTSGPYMGDEQFFGPGTRLTVL.